This entry lists 6 T cell receptor beta chains sequenced from one sample in a study of blood T cell repertoires in COVID-19. Clones were read by immunoSEQ multiplex PCR, and TCRdb kept only the in-frame ones, dropping some. The repertoire includes fewer than 250,000 clones, around 87% of them detected once, and about 2.9% sits in the top ten. Sequenced input: peripheral blood. The source is a man between 60 and 75 years old with acute or convalescent COVID-19.

This clone was recorded only once. V and J are TRBV6-5 and TRBJ2-3; tentatively, D is TRBD1 (6 bases). V gave up 0 bases and J gave up 3 bases, with 13 bases separating them. Germline CDR1 MNHEY, CDR2 SVGAGI. CDR3 length: 16 residues. CDR3 sequence (DNA): TGTGCCAGCAGTTACTCGGGGCAGGGGTTGACAGATACGCAGTATTTT. Protein product: CASSYSGQGLTDTQYF.

The chain carries TRBV5-4 and TRBJ1-2; 7 positions agree with TRBD1. The CDR3 consists of 14 residues. V trimming: 3 bases; J trimming: 4 bases; junction bases outside the gene matches: 6. The germline V gene has CDR1 SGHNT and CDR2 YYREEE (reference sequence). The CDR3 DNA sequence: TGTGCCAGCAGCTCAGGACAGGCCGGCTATGGCTACACCTTC. Amino acid sequence: CASSSGQAGYGYTF.

The chain joins TRBV7-8 to TRBJ2-5, with D perhaps matching TRBD1 (7 bases). V was pared by 3 bases and J by 3 bases, with 14 bases between. The CDR3 length is 15 residues. CDR1 is SGHVS and CDR2 is FQNEAQ in the germline V gene. The CDR3 sequence is CASSFPGGTEETQYF. In nucleotides, the CDR3 is TGTGCCAGCAGCTTTCCTGGGGGGACAGAAGAGACCCAGTACTTC.

The chain has TRBV19 and TRBJ2-6; 7 nucleotides line up with TRBD1. The CDR3 loop spans 15 amino acids. Germline loops: CDR1 LNHDA, CDR2 SQIVND (reference sequence). The V gene end was trimmed by 7 bases and the J gene end by 3 bases; junction bases not matched to a gene: 6. CDR3 sequence (DNA): TGTGCCAGTACCAACGACAGGGTTGGGGCCAACGTCCTGACTTTC. The encoded protein is CASTNDRVGANVLTF.

This chain joins TRBV2 and TRBJ2-7; D perhaps matches TRBD1 (6 bases). CDR1 is SNHLY and CDR2 is FYNNEI in the germline V gene. V was cut by 5 bases and J by 3 bases, with 14 bases left in between. The CDR3 is 14 residues long. CDR3 residues: CASSPRTDYYEQYF. CDR3 bases: TGTGCCAGCAGTCCCCGGACAGATTACTACGAGCAGTACTTC. The full variable domain, with the rest looked up from reference TRBV2 and TRBJ2-7, is EPEVTQTPSHQVTQMGQEVILRCVPISNHLYFYWYRQILGQKVEFLVSFYNNEISEKSEIFDDQFSVERPDGSNFTLKIRSTKLEDSAMYFCASSPRTDYYEQYFGPGTRLTVT.

The gene calls are TRBV4-1 and TRBJ2-7; 9 bases are a match to TRBD1. Germline V gene sequence: CDR1 MGHRA, CDR2 YSYEKL. This CDR3 contains 14 residues. V lost 2 bases to trimming and J lost 6 bases; unmatched junction nucleotides: 5. The CDR3: CASSQRDRVIEQYF. Written as DNA, the CDR3 is TGCGCCAGCAGCCAAAGGGACAGGGTGATCGAGCAGTACTTC.